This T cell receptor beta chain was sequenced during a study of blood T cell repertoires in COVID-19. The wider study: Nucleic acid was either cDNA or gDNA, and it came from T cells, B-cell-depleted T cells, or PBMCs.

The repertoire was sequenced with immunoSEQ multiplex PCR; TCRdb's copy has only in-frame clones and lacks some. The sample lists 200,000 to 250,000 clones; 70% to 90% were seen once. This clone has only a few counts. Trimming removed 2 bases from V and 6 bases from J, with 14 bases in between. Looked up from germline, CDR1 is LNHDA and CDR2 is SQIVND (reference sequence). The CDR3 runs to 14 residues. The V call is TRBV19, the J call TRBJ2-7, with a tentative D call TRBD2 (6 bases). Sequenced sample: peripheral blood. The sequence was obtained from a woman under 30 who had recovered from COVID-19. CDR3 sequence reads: CASSISANGGEQYF. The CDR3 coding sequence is TGTGCCAGTAGTATATCGGCAAACGGGGGCGAGCAGTACTTC. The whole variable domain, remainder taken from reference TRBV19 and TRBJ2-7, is DGGITQSPKYLFRKEGQNVTLSCEQNLNHDAMYWYRQDPGQGLRLIYYSQIVNDFQKGDIAEGYSVSREKKESFPLTVTSAQKNPTAFYLCASSISANGGEQYFGPGTRLTVT.